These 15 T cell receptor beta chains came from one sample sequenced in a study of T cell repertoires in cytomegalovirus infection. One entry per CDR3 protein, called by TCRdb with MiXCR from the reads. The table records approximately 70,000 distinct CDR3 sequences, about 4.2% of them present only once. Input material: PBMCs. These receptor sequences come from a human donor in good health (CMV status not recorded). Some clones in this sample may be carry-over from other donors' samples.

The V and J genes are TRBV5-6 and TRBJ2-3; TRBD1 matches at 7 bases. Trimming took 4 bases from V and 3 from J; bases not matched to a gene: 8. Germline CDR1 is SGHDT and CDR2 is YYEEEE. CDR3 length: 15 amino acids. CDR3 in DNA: TGTGCCAGCAGCATCCCGGGACAGTGGACAGATACGCAGTATTTT. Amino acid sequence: CASSIPGQWTDTQYF. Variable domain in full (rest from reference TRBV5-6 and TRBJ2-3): DAGVTQSPTHLIKTRGQQVTLRCSPKSGHDTVSWYQQALGQGPQFIFQYYEEEERQRGNFPDRFSGHQFPNYSSELNVNALLLGDSALYLCASSIPGQWTDTQYFGPGTRLTVL.

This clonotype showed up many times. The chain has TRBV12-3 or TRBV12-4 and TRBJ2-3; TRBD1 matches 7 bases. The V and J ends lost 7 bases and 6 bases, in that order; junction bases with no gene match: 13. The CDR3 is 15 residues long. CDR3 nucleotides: TGTGCCAGCACCCCGACAGGGAGTTTACAGGATACGCAGTATTTT. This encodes CASTPTGSLQDTQYF.

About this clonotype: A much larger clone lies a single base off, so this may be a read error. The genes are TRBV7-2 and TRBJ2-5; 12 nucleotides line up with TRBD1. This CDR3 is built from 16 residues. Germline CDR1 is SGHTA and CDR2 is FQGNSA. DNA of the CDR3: TGTGTCAGCAGAACCGGGACAGGGGGCGAGGGGGAGACCCAGTACTTC. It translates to CVSRTGTGGEGETQYF. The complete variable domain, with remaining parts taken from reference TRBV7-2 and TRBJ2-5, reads GAGVSQSPSNKVTEKGKDVELRCDPISGHTALYWYRQSLGQGLEFLIYFQGNSAPDKSGLPSDRFSAERTGGSVSTLTIQRTQQEDSAVYLCVSRTGTGGEGETQYFGPGTRLLVL.

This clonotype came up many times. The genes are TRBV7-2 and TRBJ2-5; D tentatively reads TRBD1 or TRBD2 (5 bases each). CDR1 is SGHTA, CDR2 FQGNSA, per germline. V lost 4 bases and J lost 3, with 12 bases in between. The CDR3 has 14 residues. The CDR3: CASSYTGTEETQYF. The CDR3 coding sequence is TGTGCCAGCAGCTACACCGGGACGGAAGAGACCCAGTACTTC.

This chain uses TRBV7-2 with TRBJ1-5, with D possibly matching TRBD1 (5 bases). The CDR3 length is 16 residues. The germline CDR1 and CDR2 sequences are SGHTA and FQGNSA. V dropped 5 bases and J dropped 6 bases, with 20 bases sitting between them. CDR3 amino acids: CASSTSGGTGSQPQHF. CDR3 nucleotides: TGTGCCAGCAGCACCTCGGGCGGGACGGGGAGTCAGCCCCAGCATTTT.

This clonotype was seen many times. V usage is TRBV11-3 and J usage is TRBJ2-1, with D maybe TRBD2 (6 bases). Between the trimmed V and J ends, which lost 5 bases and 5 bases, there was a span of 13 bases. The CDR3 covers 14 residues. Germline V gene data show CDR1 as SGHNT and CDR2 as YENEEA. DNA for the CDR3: TGTGCCAGCAGCAGGGAAGGGAGGAACAATGAGCAGTTCTTC. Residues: CASSREGRNNEQFF.

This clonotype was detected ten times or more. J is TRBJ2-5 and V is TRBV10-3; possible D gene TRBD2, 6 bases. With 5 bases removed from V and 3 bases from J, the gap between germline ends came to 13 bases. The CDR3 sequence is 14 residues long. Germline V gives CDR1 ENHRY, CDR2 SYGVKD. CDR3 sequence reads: CAISNSGTEETQYF. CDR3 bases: TGTGCCATCAGTAACTCCGGGACTGAAGAGACCCAGTACTTC.

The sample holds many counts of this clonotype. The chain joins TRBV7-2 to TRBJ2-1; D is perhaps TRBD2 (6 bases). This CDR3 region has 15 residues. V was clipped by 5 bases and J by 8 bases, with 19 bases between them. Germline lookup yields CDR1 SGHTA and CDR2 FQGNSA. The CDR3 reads CASSPRDSRFDEQFF. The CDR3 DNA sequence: TGTGCCAGCAGCCCCCGGGACTCCAGATTCGATGAGCAGTTCTTC.

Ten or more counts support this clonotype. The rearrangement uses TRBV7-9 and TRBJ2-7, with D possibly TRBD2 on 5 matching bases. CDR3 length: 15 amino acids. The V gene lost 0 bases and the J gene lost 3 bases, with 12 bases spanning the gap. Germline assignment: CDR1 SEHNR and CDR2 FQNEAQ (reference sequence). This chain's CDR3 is CASSLAGSTGYEQYF. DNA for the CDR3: TGTGCCAGCAGCTTAGCAGGGAGTACGGGCTACGAGCAGTACTTC.

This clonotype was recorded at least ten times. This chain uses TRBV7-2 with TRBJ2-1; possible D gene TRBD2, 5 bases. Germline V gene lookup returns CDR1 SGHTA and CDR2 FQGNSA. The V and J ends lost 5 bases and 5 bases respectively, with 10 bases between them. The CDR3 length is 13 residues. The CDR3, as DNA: TGTGCCAGCAGCCCCACTAGGGACAATGAGCAGTTCTTC. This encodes CASSPTRDNEQFF.

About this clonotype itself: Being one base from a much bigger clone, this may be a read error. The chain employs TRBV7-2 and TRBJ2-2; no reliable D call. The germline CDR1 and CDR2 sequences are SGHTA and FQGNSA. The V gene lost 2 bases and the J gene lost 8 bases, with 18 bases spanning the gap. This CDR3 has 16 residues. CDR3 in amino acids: CASSLRAKVGLGELFF. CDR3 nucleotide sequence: TGTGCCAGCAGCTTAAGGGCTAAAGTGGGTCTGGGGGAGCTGTTTTTT. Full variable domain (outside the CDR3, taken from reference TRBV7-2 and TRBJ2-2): GAGVSQSPSNKVTEKGKDVELRCDPISGHTALYWYRQSLGQGLEFLIYFQGNSAPDKSGLPSDRFSAERTGGSVSTLTIQRTQQEDSAVYLCASSLRAKVGLGELFFGEGSRLTVL.

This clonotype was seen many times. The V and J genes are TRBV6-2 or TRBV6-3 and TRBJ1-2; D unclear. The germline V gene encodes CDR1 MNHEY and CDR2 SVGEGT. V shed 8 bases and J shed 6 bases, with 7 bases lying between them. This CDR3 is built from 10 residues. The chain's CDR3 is CASRSHGYTF. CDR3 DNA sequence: TGTGCCAGCCGTTCACATGGCTACACCTTC.

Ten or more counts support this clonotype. CDR3 nucleotides: TGTGCCAGCAGCCCAGGGGGAGGTCAGCGTGAGCAGTTCTTC. Protein product: CASSPGGGQREQFF. The chain combines TRBV11-3 with TRBJ2-1; D is possibly TRBD1 (7 bases). CDR3 length equals 14 residues. The V end lost 5 bases, the J end lost 9 bases, and 17 bases lay between the germline ends. Germline values: CDR1 SGHNT, CDR2 YENEEA.

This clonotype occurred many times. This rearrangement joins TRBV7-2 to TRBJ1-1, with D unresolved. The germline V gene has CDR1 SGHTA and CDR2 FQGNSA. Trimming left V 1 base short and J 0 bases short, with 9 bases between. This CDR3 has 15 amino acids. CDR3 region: CASSLGPVMNTEAFF. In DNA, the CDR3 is TGTGCCAGCAGCTTAGGTCCAGTCATGAACACTGAAGCTTTCTTT.

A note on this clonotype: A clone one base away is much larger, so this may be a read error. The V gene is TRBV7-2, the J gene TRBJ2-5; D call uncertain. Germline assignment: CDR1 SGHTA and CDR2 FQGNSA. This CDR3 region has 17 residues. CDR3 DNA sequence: TGTGCCAGCAGCTTAGCCATGTCGCAGCTTTTTTTAGAGACCCAGAACTTC. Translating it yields CASSLAMSQLFLETQNF.